This T cell receptor (beta chain) appears in the sequencing data of a study of HIV-infected patients and healthy controls. Overall study: Total CDR3 counts per chain did not differ significantly between patients and controls. Findings of the study overall: Healthy control repertoires had roughly threefold more distinct CDR3s than untreated HIV+ repertoires, and higher Shannon diversity. Eight alpha and eight beta V genes differed significantly in mean usage between HIV-infected patients and controls.

Reverse transcription used around 500 ng RNA and constant-region primers for alpha and beta. Using multiplexing indices, alpha and beta chain libraries were generated apart by chain-specific third strand synthesis. TCRdb used MiXCR to reprocess the 5' RACE reads, holding one entry per CDR3 protein. Here the sample spans more than 9,000 distinct CDR3 sequences, around 9.3% being singletons. Many counts were recorded for this clonotype. Its antigen is not identified. All unsorted peripheral T cells were captured because whole blood was used without fractionation. Donors were HIV-infected adults who had not yet started antiretroviral therapy but were about to begin. This clonotype was obtained from an adult with HIV infection. The donor label of this sample is uncertain. Here the sequenced sample was blood, taken before antiretroviral therapy.

CDR3 nucleotides: TGTGCCAGCAGCCGATTAGATACGCAGTATTTT. Amino acids: CASSRLDTQYF. This chain connects TRBV11-2 to TRBJ2-3; D is uncertain. The germline V and J ends were trimmed by 5 bases and 5 bases, with 5 bases remaining between them. This CDR3 has 11 residues. Germline V lookup: CDR1 SGHAT, CDR2 FQNNGV.